This T cell receptor beta chain originates from a study of PD-1 blockade in classical Hodgkin lymphoma. Whole-study findings and limits: The authors have not defined what causes the repertoire differences, possibly disease activity or prior therapy. Reported baseline diversity: healthy donors highest, relapsed/refractory patients lowest. Whoever responded completely had baseline diversity much like that seen in newly diagnosed patients.

Turning to this clone: The antigen is unknown.

Trimming shortened V by 8 bases and J by 5 bases, and 13 bases separated the two germline ends. The V gene's germline CDR1 is SEHNR and CDR2 FQNEAQ (reference sequence). This CDR3 is built from 13 residues. Some clones are missing from TCRdb's copy, which holds only in-frame ones; the method was immunoSEQ multiplex PCR. The sample holds about 50,000 clones, around 76% seen once. Time point of the sample: cycle 4 day 1 (C4D1), after 5 to 7 weeks of nivolumab. All patients experienced relapse after autologous stem cell transplantation, and brentuximab vedotin exposure was variable. When best responses were assessed, they were complete response, partial response or progressive disease.

Sequencing was performed on peripheral blood mononuclear cells (PBMCs), taken before the fourth cycle of nivolumab. This chain uses TRBV7-9 with TRBJ1-5, with D perhaps matching TRBD1 (5 bases). This receptor was taken from a human donor with classical Hodgkin lymphoma. The CDR3 protein is CASGREGDQPQHF. The CDR3 nucleotides are TGTGCCAGCGGCAGAGAAGGGGATCAGCCCCAGCATTTT.